The present TCR beta chain was sequenced within a study of cytomegalovirus exposure and HLA in healthy donors (dated by TCRdb to about 2017). Background for the entire study: In an earlier analysis of some 550 of the donors, under 300 Gb of sequence data and about 110 million unique TCR beta sequences from about 179 million T cells were reported. The later analysis used no new phenotypic data to find candidate immune exposures, relying instead on TCR beta sequences and their occurrence across donors. Both class I and class II loci were covered by HLA typing, at four-digit resolution. Among around 400 genotyped donors of the cohort, an average of approximately 200,000 unique TCR beta nucleotide sequences was sequenced per donor, of which approximately 18% were non-productive. A later analysis re-examined previously published TCR beta repertoires from 500 to 700 donors and added high-resolution HLA genotyping to investigate patterns of TCR occurrence. Of the roughly 390 genotyped donors, 81% were placed in the genetic ancestry cluster associated with self-reported Caucasian donors. Typing coverage differed by locus: A, B, C, DRB1 and DQB1 were typed in roughly 629-640 donors, DQA1 in roughly 510, DPA1 in 600 to 610, and DPB1 in 450 to 490. In a later genetic analysis, genome-wide SNP genotypes for 398 of the 666 donors were used, and that subset was treated as a discovery cohort. Along with the roughly 670-subject first cohort, a separate validation cohort of over a hundred different subjects was used. To decide whether each TCR beta V gene segment behaved as functional or pseudogenic, an earlier analysis of some 600 of the donors relied on high-throughput TCR beta sequencing. Donor age, sex, ethnicity and CMV serostatus were compiled together with the repertoire data. To predict cytomegalovirus infection status, the study brought together high-throughput TCR immunosequencing, statistical association of individual TCRs with disease status, and machine learning. An early release that covered about 600 HLA-typed donors contained approximately 300 gigabases of sequencing data and 80 million or so unique TCR sequences. The study used immunosequencing to profile the T cell repertoires of several hundred subjects and linked those repertoires to cytomegalovirus serostatus. About five DR-DQ haplotypes were treated as single units for association and clustering because of strong linkage in the cohort. All discovery cohort repertoires had been generated using a single sequencing platform. The study was designed to test whether signatures of past pathogen exposure could be identified by cataloging public T cell receptors.

This clone was detected only once. No antigen is known for it. No much larger clone is present one base from it, and per-base qualities are unavailable. In total, approximately 700 healthy bone marrow donors made up the cohort. At the time of sampling, every cohort member was nominally healthy, though immune exposures that went unrecorded were likely present. Of the roughly 720 cohort members, roughly 300 had positive CMV serostatus and 352 had negative CMV serostatus, and CMV serostatus was not recorded for the donor. A peripheral blood sample was provided by each donor, and peripheral blood mononuclear cells were used for TCR beta sequencing. The Qiagen DNeasy Blood Extraction Kit was used to extract genomic DNA from the blood cell samples. What the work shows at the level of the full study, not this receptor alone: A later analysis reported that several top co-occurrence clusters appeared linked to parvovirus B19, influenza, CMV and Epstein-Barr virus. Over 15 rarely observed V segments, including chromosome 9 orphons, were excluded from the earlier analysis of several hundred of the donors because counts were too low. A later genetic analysis reported fewer N-insertions in productive TCRs among donors in an Asian-associated ancestry cluster than the roughly 720-donor mean. Most TCR sequences were seen in very few donors, while some public TCRs were found in many individuals. A further reported finding was that TCR beta sequences accurately predicted the HLA-A and HLA-B alleles for most subjects in the first cohort. Because HLA typing was unavailable for some donors at each locus, only the typed subset was used in association tests. Linkage disequilibrium might explain the correlated functional status among segregating V segments, but an unknown experimental factor could not be ruled out. The authors suggested that the approach could potentially be extended to other disease states and immunological phenotypes. According to a later analysis, most CMV-associated TCR beta chains appeared to be HLA-restricted, and the HLA associations seemed to be driven largely by CMV exposure. Broadly in line with IMGT annotations, most TCR beta V segments showed up in productive rearrangements about 87% or about 30% of the time in an earlier analysis of several hundred of the donors. In vitro tests confirmed that a few of the cytomegalovirus-associated TCR beta chains recognize cytomegalovirus antigens. The cohort was sequenced for TCR beta chains only, and without alpha or paired-chain data the features that could be detected were limited. At a false discovery rate of 0.05, a later analysis linked around 15,000 TCR beta sequences to specific HLA alleles. Immune exposure information for the cohort was limited to CMV serostatus. An association between a missense DCLRE1C variant and V-gene and J-gene trimming of TCR beta chains was found in a later genetic analysis and replicated in an independent cohort. The classifier was reported to diagnose cytomegalovirus status with high specificity and sensitivity in both the original cohort and the validation cohort. The sequencing pipeline was judged likely to have produced a cluster of highly shared sequence variants as a technical artifact. Sequencing depth was assumed to be roughly uniform across donors in the presence/absence analyses, though that assumption may not hold. In a later analysis, TCR association rates were found to vary across HLA loci, with the most associated TCRs seen for DRB1 alleles and the fewest for HLA-C alleles. A later analysis found that HLA-associated TCR beta chains were more clonally expanded and had lower generation probabilities than equally common non-associated chains. The study listed around 160 TCR beta chains as associated with cytomegalovirus. Some IMGT-functional V segments, including TRBV6-2 and TRBV6-3, could not be distinguished by the 87-base-pair reads and were therefore excluded. Assigning TCR associations to individual alleles was difficult when HLA alleles, especially DR and DQ, strongly co-occurred.

Inclusive of the bounding cysteine and phenylalanine, the CDR3 is 14 residues long. CDR3 DNA only is kept here, 42 bases in frame from base 1. As encoded in the germline V gene (reference sequence), CDR1 is LNHDA while CDR2 is SQIVND. V loses 3 bases, J loses 4 bases, and the germline ends lie 10 bases apart. Library prep was done by the immunoSEQ multiplex PCR assay. For the multiplex PCR, a mixture combining 60 forward primers for TCR Vbeta segments and 13 reverse primers for TCR Jbeta segments was used. Amplification of the CDR3 region of rearranged TCR beta genes was performed with a multiplex PCR assay on genomic DNA. The Illumina HiSeq System was used to sequence the amplified TCR beta libraries as 87-base-pair reads. The paper's data handling went like this. Across the roughly 670 repertoires, a later analysis counted approximately 75 million unique TCR beta chains, around 11 million of which were shared by at least two donors. Raw reads were error-corrected and collapsed into unique sequences with a nearest-neighbor algorithm that merged closely related sequences to remove PCR and sequencing errors. Alignment of CDR3 sequences to IMGT reference sequences was used to assign V, D and J gene segments. For a sequence to be retained, a match of at least six nucleotides to both a V gene segment and a J gene segment was required. A rearrangement was called productive if the CDR3 had no stop codons and remained in frame with V and J, and every other rearrangement was called non-productive. CDR3 was defined according to IMGT convention as the region running from the second conserved V-encoded cysteine to the conserved J-encoded phenylalanine. The earlier analysis of about 560 of the donors excluded any sequence lacking an unambiguous match to a single V gene segment. An earlier analysis of almost 600 of the donors classified V segments as functional when productive rearrangements were above 56.7% and as segregating when the standard deviation between donors was above 5%. To diagnose cytomegalovirus status from the catalog of TCR beta chain sequences, a statistical classification framework was built. A later analysis assigned V and J genes by comparing TCR nucleotide sequences with IMGT/GENE-DB human TR gene sequences. A later analysis assigned CDR3 sequences and most-parsimonious VDJ recombination scenarios with the TCRdist pipeline. In a later analysis, each TCR beta chain was defined by its CDR3 amino acid sequence together with its V-gene family, and reads without a unique V-gene family were excluded. A later analysis removed 592 highly shared, low-generation-probability nucleotide sequences to deal with suspected cross-contamination and a sequencing artifact. In a later analysis, a clonal expansion index was calculated for each public chain from normalized within-repertoire ranks of inferred template counts. Generation probabilities in a later analysis came from a VDJ recombination model fitted to out-of-frame rearrangements, and those results were checked against IGoR. A later analysis scored TCR-TCR, TCR-HLA and TCR-CMV co-occurrence with hypergeometric tests, applying a repertoire-size bias correction to TCR pairs. A later analysis estimated false discovery rates by permuting HLA or CMV assignments 20 times. In a later analysis, co-occurring TCRs were grouped with DBSCAN, and TCRdist sequence similarity was added when clustering was performed within HLA-allele-positive subsets. Co-occurrence clustering excluded repertoires with fewer than 30,000 or more than 120,000 public chains, plus five with anomalous nucleotide sharing. TCRdb re-hosts the immuneACCESS table, in-frame sequences only. Its copies lack some clones; in the studies checked, an unresolved V gene accounts for under half of them, and the cause for the rest is not known. V and J calls and clone size are as listed in that table; D and trimming were resolved from the DNA. This sample comprises about 94,000 clones, 81% of them detected only once. 10% of the sample is held by the ten biggest clonotypes.

The receptor chain draws on TRBV19 and TRBJ1-5; the D gene cannot be resolved reliably. The material sequenced was PBMCs. The TCR sequence derives from a human donor in good health. This receptor carries the CDR3 CASSMQRRNQPQHF. DNA sequence: TGTGCCAGTAGTATGCAGAGGAGAAATCAGCCCCAGCATTTT.